The entry below gives a single T cell receptor (beta chain) sequence along with its context. Using its own MiXCR run on the reads, TCRdb lists one record per CDR3 protein. The table records roughly 600,000 distinct CDR3 sequences, 24% of them present only once. This entry is derived from a study of T cell repertoires in cytomegalovirus infection. The ends were cut back, 6 bases at V and 7 bases at J, with 15 bases in the middle. The CDR3 consists of 14 residues. CDR1 is SEHNR, CDR2 FQNEAQ, per germline (reference sequence). The TCR was taken from a human donor in good health (CMV status not recorded). Some clones in this sample may be carry-over from other donors' samples. Sequenced material: CD8+ T cells from PBMCs. The rearrangement joins TRBV7-9 to TRBJ2-2; D is possibly TRBD1 or TRBD2 (5 bases each). The CDR3 is CASRPGTAHGELFF. In DNA form, the CDR3 reads TGTGCCAGCAGACCAGGGACGGCCCACGGGGAGCTGTTTTTT.